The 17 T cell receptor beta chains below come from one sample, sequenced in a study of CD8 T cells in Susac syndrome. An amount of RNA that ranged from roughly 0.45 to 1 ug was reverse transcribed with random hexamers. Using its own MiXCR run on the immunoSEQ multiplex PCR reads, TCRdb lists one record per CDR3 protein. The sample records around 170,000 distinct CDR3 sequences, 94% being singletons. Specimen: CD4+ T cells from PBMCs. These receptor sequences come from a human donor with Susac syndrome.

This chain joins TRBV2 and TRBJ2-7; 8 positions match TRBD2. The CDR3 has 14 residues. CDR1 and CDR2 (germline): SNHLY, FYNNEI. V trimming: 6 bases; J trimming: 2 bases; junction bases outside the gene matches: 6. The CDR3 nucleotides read TGTGCCAGCAGATTTAGCGGGGCGACCTACGAGCAGTACTTC. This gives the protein CASRFSGATYEQYF.

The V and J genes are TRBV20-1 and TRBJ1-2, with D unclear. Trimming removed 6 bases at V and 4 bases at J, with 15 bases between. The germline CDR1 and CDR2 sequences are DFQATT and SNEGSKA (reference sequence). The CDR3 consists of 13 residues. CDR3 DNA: TGCAGTGCCCCCGAGCCGTCCCTCTATGGCTACACCTTC. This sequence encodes CSAPEPSLYGYTF.

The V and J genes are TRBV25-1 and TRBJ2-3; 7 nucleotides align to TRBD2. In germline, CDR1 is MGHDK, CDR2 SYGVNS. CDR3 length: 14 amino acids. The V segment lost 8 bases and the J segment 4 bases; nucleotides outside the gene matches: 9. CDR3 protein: CASGAGPQADTQYF. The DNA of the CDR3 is TGTGCCAGCGGAGCGGGGCCCCAGGCAGATACGCAGTATTTT.

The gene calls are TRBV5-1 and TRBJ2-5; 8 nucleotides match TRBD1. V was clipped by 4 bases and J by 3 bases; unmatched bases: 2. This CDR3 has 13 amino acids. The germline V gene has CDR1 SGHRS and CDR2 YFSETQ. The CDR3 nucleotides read TGCGCCAGCAGCACGACAGGGGAAGAGACCCAGTACTTC. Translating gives CASSTTGEETQYF.

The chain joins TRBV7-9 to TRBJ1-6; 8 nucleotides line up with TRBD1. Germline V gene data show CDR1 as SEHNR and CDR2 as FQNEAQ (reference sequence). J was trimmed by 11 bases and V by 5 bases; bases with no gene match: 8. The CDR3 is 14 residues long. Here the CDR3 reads CASSPGQGAPPLHF. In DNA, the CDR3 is TGTGCCAGCAGCCCTGGACAGGGAGCCCCACCCCTCCACTTT.

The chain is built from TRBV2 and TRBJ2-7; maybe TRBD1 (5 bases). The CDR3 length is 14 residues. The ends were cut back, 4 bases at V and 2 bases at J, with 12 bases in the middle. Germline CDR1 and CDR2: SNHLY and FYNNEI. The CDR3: CASSVQGGPYEQYF. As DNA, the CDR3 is TGTGCCAGCAGTGTGCAGGGCGGCCCCTACGAGCAGTACTTC.

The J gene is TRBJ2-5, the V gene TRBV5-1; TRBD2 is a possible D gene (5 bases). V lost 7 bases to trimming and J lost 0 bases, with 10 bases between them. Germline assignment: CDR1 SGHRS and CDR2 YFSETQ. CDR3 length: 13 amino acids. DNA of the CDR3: TGCGCCAGCGGAGCGGAGTACCAAGAGACCCAGTACTTC. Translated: CASGAEYQETQYF.

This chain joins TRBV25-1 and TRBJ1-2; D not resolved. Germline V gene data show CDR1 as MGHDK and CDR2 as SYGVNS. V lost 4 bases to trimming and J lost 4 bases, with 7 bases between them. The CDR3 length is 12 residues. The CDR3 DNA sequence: TGTGCCAGCAGTGCGGGGTCCTATGGCTACACCTTC. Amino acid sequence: CASSAGSYGYTF.

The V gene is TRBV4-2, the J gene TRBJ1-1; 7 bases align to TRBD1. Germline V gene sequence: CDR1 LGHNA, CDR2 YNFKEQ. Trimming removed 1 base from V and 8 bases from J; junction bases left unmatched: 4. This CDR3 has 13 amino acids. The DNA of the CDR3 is TGTGCCAGCAGCCAAGGTCCAGGGGGGGAAGCTTTCTTT. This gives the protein CASSQGPGGEAFF.

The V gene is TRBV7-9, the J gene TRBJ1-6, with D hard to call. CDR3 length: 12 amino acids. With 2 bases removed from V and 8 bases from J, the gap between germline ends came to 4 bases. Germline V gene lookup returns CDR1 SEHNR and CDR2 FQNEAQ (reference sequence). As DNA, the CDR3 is TGTGCCAGCAGCTTACTGGATTCACCCCTCCACTTT. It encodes CASSLLDSPLHF.

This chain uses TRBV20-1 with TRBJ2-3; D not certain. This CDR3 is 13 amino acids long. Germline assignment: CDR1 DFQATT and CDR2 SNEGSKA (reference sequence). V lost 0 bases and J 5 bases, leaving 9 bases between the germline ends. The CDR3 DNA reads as TGCAGTGCTAGAGATAACCCCGGAGATACGCAGTATTTT. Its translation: CSARDNPGDTQYF.

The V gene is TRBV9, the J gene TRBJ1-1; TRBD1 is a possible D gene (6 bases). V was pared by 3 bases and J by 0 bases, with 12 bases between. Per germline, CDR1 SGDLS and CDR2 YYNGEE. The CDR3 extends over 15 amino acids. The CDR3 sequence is CASSADGQMNTEAFF. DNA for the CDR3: TGTGCCAGCAGCGCTGACGGACAGATGAACACTGAAGCTTTCTTT.

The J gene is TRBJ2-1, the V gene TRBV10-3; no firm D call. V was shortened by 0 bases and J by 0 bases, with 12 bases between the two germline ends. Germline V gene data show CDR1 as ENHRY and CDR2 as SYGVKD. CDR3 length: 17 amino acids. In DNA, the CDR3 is TGTGCCATCAGTGAGTCTTCCGGGCCGAGCTCCTACAATGAGCAGTTCTTC. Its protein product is CAISESSGPSSYNEQFF.

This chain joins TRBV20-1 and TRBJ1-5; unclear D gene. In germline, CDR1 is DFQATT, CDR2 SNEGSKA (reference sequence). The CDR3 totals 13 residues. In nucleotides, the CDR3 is TGCAGCACGGCGATGAGCCACAATCAGCCCCAGCATTTT. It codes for CSTAMSHNQPQHF.

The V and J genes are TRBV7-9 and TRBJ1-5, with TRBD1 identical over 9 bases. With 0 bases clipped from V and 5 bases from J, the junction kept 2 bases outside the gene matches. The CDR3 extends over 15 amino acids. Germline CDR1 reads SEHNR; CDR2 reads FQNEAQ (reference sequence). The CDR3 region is CASSLARTGDQPQHF. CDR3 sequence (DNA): TGTGCCAGCAGCTTAGCGCGGACAGGGGATCAGCCCCAGCATTTT.

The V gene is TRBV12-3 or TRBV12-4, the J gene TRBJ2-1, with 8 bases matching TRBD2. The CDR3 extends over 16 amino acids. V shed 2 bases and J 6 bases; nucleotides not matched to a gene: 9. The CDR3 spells CASSLPRGGFINEQFF. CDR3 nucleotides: TGTGCCAGCAGTTTACCCCGGGGGGGCTTTATCAATGAGCAGTTCTTC.

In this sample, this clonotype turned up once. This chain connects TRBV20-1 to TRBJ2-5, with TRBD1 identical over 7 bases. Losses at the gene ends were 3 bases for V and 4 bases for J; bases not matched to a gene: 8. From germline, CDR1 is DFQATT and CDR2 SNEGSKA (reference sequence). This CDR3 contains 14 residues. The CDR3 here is CSASREGAGETQYF. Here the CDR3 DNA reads TGCAGTGCTAGTCGTGAGGGGGCAGGAGAGACCCAGTACTTC.